One sample yielded the 9 T cell receptor beta chains listed below, sequenced in a study of beta chain features in type 1 diabetes. Findings and limits, study-wide: Among patients with Type 1 diabetes, TCRB CDR3s were moderately but significantly shorter in every one of the four CD4+ subsets.

These TCRs' antigens remain unknown. Every bit of the isolated RNA underwent reverse transcription, so sequencing read expressed TCRB transcripts. Assay used: immunoSEQ multiplex PCR; TCRdb lists only in-frame clones, some missing. This sample yields about 270,000 clones, of which 14% are seen a single time; about 0.016% belongs to the top ten. The material sequenced was naive CD4+ T cells from blood. These TCRs come from a man between 25 and 39 years old with type 1 diabetes.

This clone was seen only a few times. The chain employs TRBV7-2 and TRBJ2-2; no definite D call. The germline CDR1 and CDR2 sequences are SGHTA and FQGNSA. V lost 4 bases, J lost 2 bases, and 2 bases lay in between. This CDR3 has 12 residues. The CDR3 here is CASSSNTGELFF. CDR3 sequence (DNA): TGTGCCAGCAGCTCAAACACCGGGGAGCTGTTTTTT.

This clone has just a few counts. V gene TRBV6-5 combines with J gene TRBJ2-7, with 8 positions matching TRBD1. Germline CDR1 and CDR2: MNHEY and SVGAGI. V lost 4 bases, J lost 5 bases, and 10 bases stayed unmatched. The CDR3 sequence is 15 residues long. This chain's CDR3 is CASSSPGQVRDEQYF. CDR3 coding DNA: TGTGCCAGCAGTTCACCGGGACAGGTTCGCGACGAGCAGTACTTC.

The table lists this clone with a few counts. The chain combines TRBV18 with TRBJ2-5; TRBD2 is a possible D gene (6 bases). Trimming took 6 bases from V and 1 from J, leaving 18 bases between them. In germline, CDR1 is KGHSH, CDR2 LQKENI. The CDR3 extends over 16 amino acids. CDR3 protein: CASSASGPGTQETQYF. In DNA form, the CDR3 reads TGTGCCAGCTCGGCCAGCGGGCCGGGGACCCAAGAGACCCAGTACTTC.

This chain links TRBV4-3 with TRBJ2-2, with 8 bases that match TRBD2. Germline V CDR1 and CDR2: LGHNA, YSLEER. The CDR3 has 17 residues. The V segment lost 4 bases and the J segment 5 bases; nucleotides outside the gene matches: 12. CDR3 loop: CASSPLASGSWTGELFF. The DNA of the CDR3 is TGCGCCAGCAGCCCATTAGCGAGCGGGAGTTGGACCGGGGAGCTGTTTTTT.

The rearrangement uses TRBV11-2 and TRBJ2-6; the D is unclear. This CDR3 spans 16 amino acids. CDR1 and CDR2 from the germline V gene are SGHAT and FQNNGV. The V end was cut by 0 bases, the J end by 4 bases, with 10 bases between. CDR3 residues: CASSLDTNPGANVLTF. The CDR3 nucleotides are TGTGCCAGCAGCTTAGATACTAACCCCGGGGCCAACGTCCTGACTTTC.

This clone was seen only a few times. This chain joins TRBV28 and TRBJ1-1, with TRBD1 as a possible D gene (5 bases). Trimming removed 6 bases from V and 6 bases from J, with 20 bases in between. This CDR3 region has 15 residues. Germline CDR1 and CDR2: MDHEN and SYDVKM. The CDR3 is CASSTGATGVPEAFF. Here the CDR3 DNA reads TGTGCCAGCAGCACAGGAGCAACGGGTGTACCTGAAGCTTTCTTT.

This clone was observed a few times. The chain links TRBV7-8 to TRBJ1-1, with 11 bases matching TRBD1. The J segment lost 4 bases and the V segment lost 1 base, leaving 2 bases of the junction unmatched. Germline V gene data show CDR1 as SGHVS and CDR2 as FQNEAQ. The CDR3 consists of 15 residues. This CDR3 is CASSLVGTGGTEAFF. The CDR3 DNA reads as TGTGCCAGCAGCTTAGTAGGGACAGGGGGCACTGAAGCTTTCTTT. Supplemented by reference TRBV7-8 and TRBJ1-1, the full variable domain reads GAGVSQSPRYKVAKRGQDVALRCDPISGHVSLFWYQQALGQGPEFLTYFQNEAQLDKSGLPSDRFFAERPEGSVSTLKIQRTQQEDSAVYLCASSLVGTGGTEAFFGQGTRLTVV.

The CDR3 loop reads CASSSETGELFF. CDR3 nucleotide sequence: TGTGCCAGCAGTTCCGAGACCGGGGAGCTGTTTTTT. The rearrangement joins TRBV27 to TRBJ2-2; no firm D call. The CDR3 has 12 amino acids. V gave up 4 bases and J gave up 5 bases, with 5 bases separating them. Germline assignment: CDR1 MNHEY and CDR2 SMNVEV (reference sequence).

This clone occurred a few times. The sample contains more than one DNA sequence encoding this CDR3. This rearrangement joins TRBV20-1 to TRBJ1-1; D possibly corresponds to TRBD1 (5 bases). Deletions cut 3 bases from V and 9 bases from J, with 8 bases between. Germline CDR1 is DFQATT and CDR2 is SNEGSKA (reference sequence). The CDR3 has 10 amino acids. The CDR3 reads CSASTGKAFF. In DNA form, the CDR3 reads TGCAGTGCTAGTACAGGAAAAGCTTTCTTT.